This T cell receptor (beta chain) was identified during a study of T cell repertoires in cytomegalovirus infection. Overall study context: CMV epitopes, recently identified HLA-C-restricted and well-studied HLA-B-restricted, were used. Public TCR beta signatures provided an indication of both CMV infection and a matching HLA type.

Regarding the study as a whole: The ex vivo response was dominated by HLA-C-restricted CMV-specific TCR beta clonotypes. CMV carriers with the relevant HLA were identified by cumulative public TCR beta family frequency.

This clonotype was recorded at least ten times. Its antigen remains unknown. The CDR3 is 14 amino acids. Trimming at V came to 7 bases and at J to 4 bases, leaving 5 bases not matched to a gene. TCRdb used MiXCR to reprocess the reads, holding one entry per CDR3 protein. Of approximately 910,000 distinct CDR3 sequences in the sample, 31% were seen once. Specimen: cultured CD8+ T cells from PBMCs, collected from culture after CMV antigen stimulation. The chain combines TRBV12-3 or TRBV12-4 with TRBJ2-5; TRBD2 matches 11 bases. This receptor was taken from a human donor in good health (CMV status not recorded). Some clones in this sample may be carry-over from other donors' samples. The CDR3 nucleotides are TGTGCCAGCAACCCGGGGACTAGCGGAGAGACCCAGTACTTC. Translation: CASNPGTSGETQYF.